The 18 T cell receptor beta chains below come from one sample, sequenced in a study of identical twins. One entry per CDR3 protein results from TCRdb running MiXCR on the 5' RACE reads. The data hold around 500,000 distinct CDR3 sequences, with 14% observed a single time. These same data were also listed under a study on yellow fever vaccine responses in identical twins.

The sequenced sample consisted of CD4+ T cells sorted from blood. The receptors come from a woman aged 18-35 years in good health.

The chain has TRBV3-1 and TRBJ1-5; TRBD1 is a possible D gene (6 bases). The CDR3 is 14 residues long. V lost 1 base to trimming and J lost 11 bases, with 15 bases between them. Germline CDR1 is LGHDT and CDR2 is YNNKEL (reference sequence). CDR3 bases: TGTGCCAGCAGCCAAGGAGGACGGGACACTACCCAGCATTTT. Encoded protein: CASSQGGRDTTQHF.

This clonotype came up many times. CDR3 amino acids: CSAREGQPQHF. CDR3 nucleotide sequence: TGCAGTGCTAGAGAGGGTCAGCCCCAGCATTTT. The chain employs TRBV20-1 and TRBJ1-5; D is uncertain. This CDR3 has 11 residues. Germline lookup yields CDR1 DFQATT and CDR2 SNEGSKA (reference sequence). Trimming left V 0 bases short and J 6 bases short, with 3 bases between.

This clonotype was detected only a few times. This chain links TRBV10-3 with TRBJ2-7, with 10 bases lining up with TRBD1. Germline V CDR1 and CDR2: ENHRY, SYGVKD. With 6 bases clipped from V and 0 bases from J, the junction kept 2 bases outside the gene matches. The CDR3 is 14 residues long. As DNA, the CDR3 is TGTGCCATCAGCGGACAGGGGGGCTCCTACGAGCAGTACTTC. Translating gives CAISGQGGSYEQYF.

The rearrangement uses TRBV5-8 and TRBJ1-3; D is uncertain. In germline, CDR1 is SGHTS, CDR2 YDEGEE. Trimming stripped 0 bases from V and 1 base from J, with 8 bases between. The CDR3 is 15 amino acids. The CDR3 loop is CASSLVGRSGNTIYF. Here the CDR3 DNA reads TGTGCCAGCAGCTTGGTTGGGCGGTCTGGAAACACCATATATTTT. The full variable domain, completed using reference TRBV5-8 and TRBJ1-3, is EAGVTQSPTHLIKTRGQQATLRCSPISGHTSVYWYQQALGLGLQFLLWYDEGEERNRGNFPPRFSGRQFPNYSSELNVNALELEDSALYLCASSLVGRSGNTIYFGEGSWLTVV.

The V call is TRBV5-4, the J call TRBJ2-1; 11 bases map to TRBD1. V lost 3 bases to trimming and J lost 4 bases; unmatched junction nucleotides: 15. The length of the CDR3 is 19 residues. Germline lookup yields CDR1 SGHNT and CDR2 YYREEE (reference sequence). DNA for the CDR3: TGTGCCAGCAGCTCGGACAGGGGGCGAGAGAGGGTGGTATACAATGAGCAGTTCTTC. Protein: CASSSDRGRERVVYNEQFF.

The chain recombines TRBV24-1 with TRBJ2-1; TRBD1 or TRBD2 may be the D gene (5 bases each). The CDR3 runs to 15 residues. Trimming took off 3 bases at V and 6 bases at J, with 14 bases between the two ends. Looked up from germline, CDR1 is KGHDR and CDR2 is SFDVKD. This CDR3 reads CATSDGQGRGNEQFF. The CDR3 bases are TGTGCCACCAGTGATGGGCAGGGTCGGGGCAATGAGCAGTTCTTC.

The chain uses TRBV3-1 and TRBJ2-1; 8 nucleotides match TRBD2. CDR1 is LGHDT, CDR2 YNNKEL, per germline (reference sequence). Trimming cost V 3 bases and J 6 bases; bases outside gene matches: 7. The CDR3 loop spans 15 amino acids. DNA of the CDR3: TGTGCCAGCAGCCAGGACGGGACTAGTCGCAATGAGCAGTTCTTC. Residues: CASSQDGTSRNEQFF.

This clonotype was seen a few times. This sequence joins TRBV28 and TRBJ1-1; 7 nucleotides match TRBD1. V lost 11 bases and J lost 4; bases outside the gene matches: 10. The CDR3 has 13 residues. CDR1 is MDHEN, CDR2 SYDVKM, per germline. The CDR3 nucleotides are TGTGCCTCCGTCGTACAGGGGAGCACTGAAGCTTTCTTT. Translated, it gives CASVVQGSTEAFF.

The gene calls are TRBV28 and TRBJ2-7; D is unclear. The CDR3 is made up of 14 amino acids. Trimming left V 6 bases short and J 3 bases short, with 15 bases between. In germline, CDR1 is MDHEN, CDR2 SYDVKM. CDR3 protein: CASSQGTPDYEQYF. The CDR3 DNA sequence: TGTGCCAGCAGCCAAGGTACGCCGGACTACGAGCAGTACTTC.

This clonotype was found a few times. The chain combines TRBV11-1 with TRBJ2-3, with D perhaps TRBD2 (7 bases). Germline V gene sequence: CDR1 SGHAT, CDR2 FQDESV (reference sequence). Trimming took off 5 bases at V and 2 bases at J, with 23 bases between the two ends. The CDR3 is made up of 18 amino acids. The CDR3 is CASSAKPGGRGYTDTQYF. CDR3 nucleotide sequence: TGTGCCAGCAGCGCCAAGCCGGGAGGCAGGGGTTACACAGATACGCAGTATTTT.

This clonotype has a handful of counts. This chain links TRBV11-2 with TRBJ1-6; D not resolved. Germline V gene sequence: CDR1 SGHAT, CDR2 FQNNGV. The ends were cut back, 4 bases at V and 6 bases at J, with 7 bases in the middle. The CDR3 has 13 residues. In nucleotides, the CDR3 is TGTGCCAGCAGCTCGAACAGTAATTCACCCCTCCACTTT. It yields the protein CASSSNSNSPLHF.

This clonotype occurred many times. The chain combines TRBV5-6 with TRBJ2-7, with TRBD2 identical over 8 bases. CDR3 length: 18 amino acids. CDR1 and CDR2 (germline): SGHDT, YYEEEE. V was pared by 3 bases and J by 0 bases, with 14 bases of the junction left unmatched. CDR3 nucleotides: TGTGCCAGCAGCTCACCTCGTGGGTATAGCGGGATCTCCTACGAGCAGTACTTC. It encodes CASSSPRGYSGISYEQYF.

This clonotype occurred many times. This sequence joins TRBV27 and TRBJ2-1; D perhaps matches TRBD1 (6 bases). The length of the CDR3 is 16 residues. Trimming cost V 5 bases and J 5 bases, with 19 bases left between them. Germline CDR1 MNHEY, CDR2 SMNVEV (reference sequence). CDR3 amino acids: CASSNSRNGQNNEQFF. The CDR3 DNA is TGTGCCAGCAGTAACTCTAGGAACGGACAGAACAATGAGCAGTTCTTC.

The chain combines TRBV5-1 with TRBJ2-6, with 9 bases that match TRBD1. The CDR3 is 18 residues long. The V and J ends lost 2 bases and 1 base, in that order; junction bases with no gene match: 7. CDR1 SGHRS and CDR2 YFSETQ come from the germline V gene. The CDR3 DNA follows: TGCGCCAGCAGCTTACTCGGGACAGGGAAGTCTGGGGCCAACGTCCTGACTTTC. As protein: CASSLLGTGKSGANVLTF.

This clonotype was counted ten times or more. The chain combines TRBV6-5 with TRBJ2-7; 7 bases map to TRBD1. The CDR3 extends over 14 amino acids. Germline lookup yields CDR1 MNHEY and CDR2 SVGAGI. Unmatched junction bases numbered 4, after V lost 2 bases and J lost 3 bases. The CDR3 protein is CASSYGDRSYEQYF. As DNA, the CDR3 is TGTGCCAGCAGTTACGGGGACAGAAGCTACGAGCAGTACTTC.

This clonotype came up a few times. This chain joins TRBV10-3 and TRBJ2-1; TRBD1 might be the D (5 bases). The V gene's germline CDR1 is ENHRY and CDR2 SYGVKD. V dropped 0 bases and J dropped 2 bases, with 8 bases sitting between them. The CDR3 extends over 15 amino acids. The DNA for the CDR3 is TGTGCCATCAGTGAGTCTCAGGGTACCTACAATGAGCAGTTCTTC. It translates to CAISESQGTYNEQFF.

This clonotype came up a few times. The chain recombines TRBV5-5 with TRBJ2-7; TRBD2 matches 7 bases. Germline trimming cut 4 bases from V and 0 bases from J; bases unmatched to any gene: 4. The CDR3 extends over 14 amino acids. CDR1 and CDR2 from the germline V gene are SGHKS and YYEKEE (reference sequence). CDR3 in DNA: TGTGCCAGCAGCAGAACTAGCGCCTCCTACGAGCAGTACTTC. Amino acid sequence: CASSRTSASYEQYF.

In nucleotides, the CDR3 is TGCAGTGCTCCGCGTGGGGACCTAACCTACGAGCAGTACTTC. The encoded protein is CSAPRGDLTYEQYF. The gene calls are TRBV20-1 and TRBJ2-7; D possibly matches TRBD1 or TRBD2 (5 bases each). Germline V gives CDR1 DFQATT, CDR2 SNEGSKA (reference sequence). The CDR3 has 14 residues. Trimming stripped 5 bases from V and 2 bases from J, with 16 bases between.